What follows are 3 T cell receptor beta chains derived from one specimen sequenced in a study of Graves' ophthalmopathy and Graves' hyperthyroidism. Transcripts of RNA were the source for amplifying TCR beta CDR3 regions. RT-PCR with HTBI primers came first, then second-round multiplex PCR. TCRdb re-derived calls from the multiplex PCR reads in MiXCR, one entry per CDR3 protein. The sample has 1 million to 1.3 million distinct CDR3 sequences; 35% to 40% are singletons. The sequenced material came from peripheral blood or thyroid tissue (not recorded which). These receptors came from an adult man with Graves' hyperthyroidism.

This clonotype was detected ten times or more. The V gene is TRBV2, the J gene TRBJ1-5; no reliable D call. CDR3 size: 14 residues. Trimming cost V 6 bases and J 3 bases, with 12 bases left between them. Germline V gives CDR1 SNHLY, CDR2 FYNNEI. CDR3 sequence (DNA): TGTGCCAGCAGAGACACAGATTACAATCAGCCCCAGCATTTT. Its translation: CASRDTDYNQPQHF.

This clonotype appeared a few times. V gene TRBV2 combines with J gene TRBJ2-7; possible D gene TRBD1, 6 bases. The CDR3 runs 15 residues. V lost 8 bases and J lost 0, with 17 bases in between. Looked up from germline, CDR1 is SNHLY and CDR2 is FYNNEI. CDR3 in amino acids: CASREATGSSYEQYF. Here the CDR3 DNA reads TGTGCCAGCCGAGAAGCCACAGGGAGCTCCTACGAGCAGTACTTC.

There are many counts of this clonotype. The CDR3, as DNA: TGTGCCAGCAGCCGAGGGGTCCGGGTGGAGGGAGAGACCCAGTACTTC. It codes for CASSRGVRVEGETQYF. V is TRBV7-2 and J is TRBJ2-5; weak D call: TRBD2 (6 bases). There are 16 residues in the CDR3. Germline lookup yields CDR1 SGHTA and CDR2 FQGNSA. V was trimmed by 5 bases and J by 4 bases, leaving 20 bases between them.